This T cell receptor beta chain came from a study of T cells after yellow fever vaccination. Study-wide findings and caveats: Peaking faster, on day 5 versus 15, the secondary response was nonetheless weaker.

TCRdb called the 5' RACE reads again in MiXCR, with one record for every CDR3 protein. The table has hundreds of thousands of distinct CDR3 sequences, more than 3% seen once; the top ten hold 23%. Remarks on this clonotype: Its antigen is unknown.

This receptor was taken from a man between 18 and 35 years old who received the YFV17D yellow fever vaccine. The sequenced sample was PBMCs, obtained on the day of the yellow fever booster vaccination.

CDR3 DNA sequence: TGCGCCAGCAGTGGGACGGAAACCCCCACCGGGGAGCTGTTTTTT. Residues: CASSGTETPTGELFF. The chain combines TRBV5-1 with TRBJ2-2, with D perhaps TRBD1 or TRBD2 (5 bases each). V was clipped by 5 bases and J by 4 bases, with 15 bases between them. CDR1 and CDR2 (germline): SGHRS, YFSETQ. This CDR3 has 15 amino acids.